This T cell receptor beta chain was captured in a study of T cells after posttransplantation cyclophosphamide (dated by TCRdb to 2016 to 2017). For the wider study: T cell repertoire reconstitution was tracked by TRB sequencing after myeloablative bone marrow transplantation in which posttransplantation cyclophosphamide was used as GVHD prophylaxis. Samples from 30 to 35 PTCy-treated patients, along with samples from about 17 of their related bone marrow donors, underwent antigen receptor sequencing. Blood from all 35 or so PTCy patients who had 1-year posttransplant specimens underwent TRB sequencing. TRB sequencing was also done on up to roughly 3 additional blood samples from 2 to 5.2 years after transplant in 3 patients, and on pretransplant blood from 4 patients. Because TRA and TRB clonality correlated tightly in roughly nine samples, later TCR analyses were limited to TRB. Public TRB sequences were compared against a database of over 3,000 sequences linked to responses to pathogens, tumor antigens, self-antigens and alloantigens.

Many counts were recorded for this clone. Its antigen is currently not known. No per-base quality is available; no much larger clone lies one base away. In the germline V gene, CDR1 corresponds to SGHRS and CDR2 to YFSETQ. The trim is 3 bases for V and 7 bases for J, with a gap of 11 bases between the germline ends. The cysteine opens and the phenylalanine closes a CDR3 of 14 amino acids. CDR3 DNA only is kept here, 42 bases in frame from base 1. On the day of marrow donation, related bone marrow donors gave peripheral blood samples. Peripheral blood and bone marrow mononuclear cells were isolated by Ficoll-Hypaque density centrifugation and cryopreserved. Findings and caveats that apply to the study as a whole: Across more than 35 patients, recipient CMV seropositivity and CMV reactivation were highly associated with TRB clonality; PTCy diversity was similar to CNI/methotrexate controls. The TRB repertoires of T cells infiltrating skin or GI tract showed only limited overlap with the TRB repertoires of T cells in blood. At 1-2 months, donor-recipient similarity was low but rose over the first year, and the later blood repertoires were often dominated by donor CD8+ memory clones.

TRB sequencing used genomic DNA with the immunoSEQ assay at survey resolution or the hsTCRB kit. The authors' analysis ran thus. Initial read processing used immunoSEQ software, and repertoire analyses used the LymphoSeq R package. Clonality was calculated as 1 minus normalized Shannon entropy, and the Gini coefficient was also calculated for each TRB dataset. Phenotypes of unsorted samples were inferred by mapping TRB sequences from sorted subsets of the recipient or donor onto the same recipient's unsorted samples. The source is immuneACCESS, and TCRdb retained only in-frame sequences with V and J called. Part of the clones is not carried over; for the studies checked, unresolved V genes explain less than half of this, and the remainder is unexplained. The V and J calls and clone size are taken from that table; D and trimming were inferred from the DNA. The table gives 25,000 to 30,000 clones for this sample, with none occurring only once. Around 2.5% of the sample is in the top ten clones.

The rearrangement combines TRBV5-1 with TRBJ1-6; the D gene lacks a confident call. Input material: PBMCs. This sequence was found in an older woman in good health, CMV-negative, and a related stem cell transplant donor. The nucleotide sequence reads TGCGCCAGCAGCTCAGGTAATGAGAATTCACCCCTCCACTTT. Its translation reads: CASSSGNENSPLHF.